These T cell receptor beta chains were read from a single sample in a study of shared T cell receptors in the human thymus. Using immunoSEQ multiplex PCR, the repertoire was profiled, and TCRdb retains in-frame clones only, with some absent. Of about 610,000 clones in the sample, 88% are singletons; the top ten hold about 0.01%. The sample was also linked to a second study, of human thymus T cells.

Sequencing was done on a sample of thymocytes. The source is a boy under three years old with a congenital heart defect. Both conserved end residues are part of each CDR3. D genes are given only for firm matches. Only some rows state a clone size, as once, few, many or a class for expanded clones.

.	TRBV6-5	TRBJ2-7	.	CASSYQRGTYEQYF	TGTGCCAGCAGTTACCAACGGGGTACCTACGAGCAGTACTTC
.	TRBV10-1	TRBJ2-3	.	CASSERENGTDTQYF	TGCGCCAGCAGTGAAAGGGAGAACGGCACAGATACGCAGTATTTT
.	TRBV5-1	TRBJ1-1	once	CASSLGPAENTEAFF	TGCGCCAGCAGCTTGGGGCCGGCGGAGAACACTGAAGCTTTCTTT
.	TRBV27	TRBJ1-2	.	CASSLQGLGSYTF	TGTGCCAGCAGTTTACAGGGGCTAGGTAGCTACACCTTC
.	TRBV11-3	TRBJ1-2	.	CASSLDPKGEMDGYTF	TGTGCCAGCAGCTTAGATCCCAAGGGGGAAATGGATGGCTACACCTTC
TRBD1	TRBV6-1	TRBJ2-7	.	CASSEARTGRLDEQYF	TGTGCCAGCAGTGAAGCCAGGACAGGGCGACTAGACGAGCAGTACTTC
.	TRBV7-9	TRBJ1-2	.	CASSGRGHLNYGYTF	TGTGCCAGCAGTGGGAGGGGCCACCTCAACTATGGCTACACCTTC
TRBD2	TRBV2	TRBJ2-7	.	CASSEMREGLDEQYF	TGTGCCAGCAGTGAAATGCGGGAGGGCCTCGACGAGCAGTACTTC
TRBD2	TRBV7-6	TRBJ2-5	.	CASSLEEFAGGDQETQYF	TGTGCCAGCAGCTTGGAGGAATTTGCGGGAGGAGACCAAGAGACCCAGTACTTC
.	TRBV4-2	TRBJ2-1	.	CASSQPRGGRAHNEQFF	TGTGCCAGCAGCCAGCCTAGAGGAGGGAGAGCGCACAATGAGCAGTTCTTC
TRBD2	TRBV5-1	TRBJ2-1	once	CASSFASGRGGSYNEQFF	TGCGCCAGCAGCTTTGCGAGCGGGAGAGGGGGCTCCTACAATGAGCAGTTCTTC
TRBD1	TRBV10-3	TRBJ2-2	.	CAISESKTGDTGELFF	TGTGCCATCAGTGAGTCGAAGACAGGGGATACCGGGGAGCTGTTTTTT
.	TRBV29-1	TRBJ2-3	.	CSVPRRGGGDTQYF	TGCAGCGTCCCTCGGCGGGGAGGGGGAGATACGCAGTATTTT
TRBD2	TRBV4-3	TRBJ2-1	.	CASSQHLAGRSYNEQFF	TGCGCCAGCAGCCAACATCTAGCGGGCCGTTCTTACAATGAGCAGTTCTTC
TRBD1	TRBV5-1	TRBJ2-7	.	CASSFLPGQHYEQYF	TGCGCCAGCAGCTTCCTTCCGGGACAGCACTACGAGCAGTACTTC
TRBD2	TRBV4-1	TRBJ2-1	.	CASGGETRNEQFF	TGCGCCAGCGGGGGGGAAACGCGGAATGAGCAGTTCTTC
.	TRBV27	TRBJ2-7	once	CASSFSRDTSYEQYF	TGTGCCAGCAGTTTCTCCCGGGACACCTCCTACGAGCAGTACTTC
.	TRBV11-2	TRBJ1-4	.	CASSLDIREKLFF	TGTGCCAGCAGCTTAGATATACGGGAAAAACTGTTTTTT
.	TRBV11-2	TRBJ2-7	.	CASSLVSIAYEQYF	TGTGCCAGCAGCTTAGTTAGCATCGCCTACGAGCAGTACTTC
.	TRBV5-8	TRBJ2-7	.	CASRTGRALHEQYF	TGTGCCAGCAGGACCGGGAGAGCTCTCCACGAGCAGTACTTC
.	TRBV10-3	TRBJ2-5	.	CAISGGLQYQETQYF	TGTGCCATCAGTGGGGGACTTCAGTACCAAGAGACCCAGTACTTC
TRBD2	TRBV19	TRBJ2-1	once	CASSPRTSGRAPYNEQFF	TGTGCCAGTAGTCCAAGGACTAGCGGGAGGGCCCCCTACAATGAGCAGTTCTTC
TRBD2	TRBV15	TRBJ2-6	.	CATSRGGGAGANVLTF	TGTGCCACCAGCAGAGGCGGGGGAGCTGGGGCCAACGTCCTGACTTTC
.	TRBV5-1	TRBJ1-2	once	CASSSTRSGGYTF	TGCGCCAGCAGCTCAACCCGGTCAGGAGGCTACACCTTC
TRBD2	TRBV4-2	TRBJ2-6	.	CASSQAPAGAGANVLTF	TGTGCCAGCAGCCAAGCCCCAGCGGGAGCTGGGGCCAACGTCCTGACTTTC
.	TRBV7-9	TRBJ2-1	once	CASSSGLNEQFF	TGTGCCAGCAGCTCCGGTCTCAATGAGCAGTTCTTC
.	TRBV19	TRBJ1-1	few	CASSLRDKGRYMNTEAFF	TGTGCCAGTAGTCTCCGGGACAAGGGGAGATACATGAACACTGAAGCTTTCTTT